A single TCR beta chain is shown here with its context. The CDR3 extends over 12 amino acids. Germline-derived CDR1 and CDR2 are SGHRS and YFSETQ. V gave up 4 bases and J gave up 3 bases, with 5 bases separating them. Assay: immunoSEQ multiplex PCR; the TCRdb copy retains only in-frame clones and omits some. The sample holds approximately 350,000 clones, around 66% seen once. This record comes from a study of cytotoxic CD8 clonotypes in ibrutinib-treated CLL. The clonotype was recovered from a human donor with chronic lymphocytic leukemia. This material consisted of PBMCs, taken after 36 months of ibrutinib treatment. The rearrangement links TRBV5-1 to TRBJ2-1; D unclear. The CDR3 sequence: CASSSHYNEQFF. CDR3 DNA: TGCGCCAGCAGCAGTCACTACAATGAGCAGTTCTTC.